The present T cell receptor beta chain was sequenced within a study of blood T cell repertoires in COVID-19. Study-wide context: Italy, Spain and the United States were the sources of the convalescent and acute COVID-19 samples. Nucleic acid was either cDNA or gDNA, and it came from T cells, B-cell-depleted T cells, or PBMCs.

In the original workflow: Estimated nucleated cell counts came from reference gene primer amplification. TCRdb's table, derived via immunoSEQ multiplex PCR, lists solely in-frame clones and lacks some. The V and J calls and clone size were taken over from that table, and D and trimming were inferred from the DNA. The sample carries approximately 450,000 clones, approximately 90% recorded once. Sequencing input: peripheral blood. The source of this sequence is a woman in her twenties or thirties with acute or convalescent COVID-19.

The CDR3 loop is CASSLEPTLNTQYF. In DNA form, the CDR3 reads TGTGCCAGCAGCTTAGAACCGACTTTGAATACGCAGTATTTT. This sequence joins TRBV11-2 and TRBJ2-3; D ambiguous. Germline CDR1 reads SGHAT; CDR2 reads FQNNGV. The length of the CDR3 is 14 residues. V dropped 0 bases and J dropped 7 bases, with 11 bases sitting between them.